These 32 T cell receptor beta chains came from one sample sequenced in a study of OX40 agonist ivuxolimab in advanced cancers. Data came from immunoSEQ multiplex PCR; TCRdb stores just in-frame clones and leaves some out. Of around 40,000 clones in the sample, 80% were seen once. The specimen comprised CD4+ or CD8+ T cells sorted from blood, sampled in a trial of the OX40 agonist ivuxolimab. Receptors originate from an adult with an advanced solid tumor such as melanoma, head and neck, liver or kidney cancer.

V usage is TRBV10-1 and J usage is TRBJ2-5; the D gene is possibly TRBD1 (5 bases). This CDR3 region has 13 residues. The germline gives CDR1 WNHNN, CDR2 SYGVQD (reference sequence). V was cut by 3 bases and J by 5 bases, with 10 bases left in between. This CDR3 is CASSETAGETQYF. CDR3 sequence (DNA): TGCGCCAGCAGTGAAACGGCAGGGGAGACCCAGTACTTC.

The V call is TRBV7-8, the J call TRBJ1-2; no clear D. V lost 3 bases and J lost 1, with 6 bases in between. This CDR3 region has 13 residues. Looked up from germline, CDR1 is SGHVS and CDR2 is FQNEAQ. The CDR3 DNA follows: TGTGCCAGCAGCTTCTGGGGTAACTATGGCTACACCTTC. This encodes CASSFWGNYGYTF.

The table lists this clone with a count of one. Written as DNA, the CDR3 is TGTGCTAGTGGTTCTGCCCTAGCGGGAGGGGTCGATGAGCAGTTCTTC. It translates to CASGSALAGGVDEQFF. This sequence joins TRBV12-5 and TRBJ2-1; 12 bases agree with TRBD2. The junction had 9 bases not matched to a gene; V was cut back by 4 bases and J by 8 bases. The germline V gene has CDR1 LGHNT and CDR2 FRNRAP. The length of the CDR3 is 16 residues.

J is TRBJ1-3 and V is TRBV7-9; no definite D call. Germline loops: CDR1 SEHNR, CDR2 FQNEAQ (reference sequence). The CDR3 is made up of 13 amino acids. V was shortened by 7 bases and J by 4 bases, with 11 bases between the two germline ends. The DNA of the CDR3 is TGTGCCAGCACCAAAAGCGGGGGAAACACCATATATTTT. Its protein product is CASTKSGGNTIYF.

The CDR3 sequence: CASSLGMQRPSTDTQYF. The CDR3 DNA reads TGCGCCAGCAGCTTGGGGATGCAGCGGCCTAGCACAGATACGCAGTATTTT. V usage is TRBV5-1 and J usage is TRBJ2-3; D may be TRBD2 (5 bases). Looked up from germline, CDR1 is SGHRS and CDR2 is YFSETQ. There are 17 residues in the CDR3. Trimming stripped 0 bases from V and 0 bases from J, with 14 bases between.

The rearrangement joins TRBV29-1 to TRBJ2-2, with D perhaps matching TRBD1 (6 bases). This CDR3 region has 12 residues. CDR1 is SQVTM, CDR2 ANQGSEA, per germline. With 4 bases removed from V and 6 bases from J, the gap between germline ends came to 9 bases. The CDR3 sequence is CSVARGPGELFF. Written as DNA, the CDR3 is TGCAGCGTTGCCAGGGGCCCCGGGGAGCTGTTTTTT.

This chain uses TRBV30 with TRBJ1-6; 8 nucleotides agree with TRBD1. This CDR3 is built from 14 residues. Unmatched junction bases numbered 6, after V lost 6 bases and J lost 5 bases. Germline CDR1 and CDR2: GTSNPN and SVGIG (reference sequence). The CDR3 sequence: CACQGASNNSPLHF. The CDR3, as DNA: TGTGCCTGTCAGGGGGCATCGAATAATTCACCCCTCCACTTT. Using reference TRBV30 and TRBJ1-6 for the parts outside the CDR3, the full variable domain is SQTIHQWPATLVQPVGSPLSLECTVEGTSNPNLYWYRQAAGRGLQLLFYSVGIGQISSEVPQNLSASRPQDRQFILSSKKLLLSDSGFYLCACQGASNNSPLHFGNGTRLTVT.

The chain uses TRBV7-3 and TRBJ2-1, with 7 bases aligning to TRBD1. The CDR3 runs to 16 residues. The V gene's germline CDR1 is SGHTA and CDR2 FQGTGA. The V gene end was trimmed by 0 bases and the J gene end by 8 bases; junction bases not matched to a gene: 10. The CDR3 region is CASSLTGLTGVDEQFF. CDR3 DNA sequence: TGTGCCAGCAGCTTAACGGGATTAACAGGGGTGGATGAGCAGTTCTTC.

This clone was detected only a few times. This sequence joins TRBV6-5 and TRBJ1-6; TRBD1 is a possible D gene (5 bases). Trimming pared 1 base from V and 7 bases from J, leaving 11 bases between. Germline V gene lookup returns CDR1 MNHEY and CDR2 SVGAGI. The CDR3 is 15 residues long. CDR3 sequence: CASSYYSRDNSPLHF. The CDR3 DNA follows: TGTGCCAGCAGTTACTACAGCAGGGACAATTCACCCCTCCACTTT.

The chain is built from TRBV19 and TRBJ1-1; 8 nucleotides match TRBD1. Trimming removed 5 bases from V and 4 bases from J; junction bases left unmatched: 9. The CDR3 length is 15 residues. The germline CDR1 and CDR2 sequences are LNHDA and SQIVND (reference sequence). The CDR3 region has the DNA TGTGCCAGTAGTGGACCAGGGGGCCACCTCACTGAAGCTTTCTTT. Translating it yields CASSGPGGHLTEAFF.

On this clone itself: At one boundary the junction diverges from the germline segment, which might be a read error. The chain uses TRBV4-3 and TRBJ2-3; D call uncertain. The CDR3 contains 17 residues. Germline V gene sequence: CDR1 LGHNA, CDR2 YSLEER. This CDR3 reads CASSHKISPPGADTRYF. In DNA form, the CDR3 reads TGCGCCAGCAGCCACAAGATTAGCCCCCCGGGCGCAGATACGCGGTATTTT.

CDR3 residues: CASSWGAGETQYF. The DNA of the CDR3 is TGTGCCAGCAGCTGGGGTGCTGGAGAGACCCAGTACTTC. This sequence joins TRBV7-2 and TRBJ2-5; D is uncertain. Trimming shortened V by 4 bases and J by 4 bases, and 10 bases separated the two germline ends. The V gene's germline CDR1 is SGHTA and CDR2 FQGNSA. This CDR3 comprises 13 residues.

This clone has more than one count but fewer than ten. J is TRBJ1-5 and V is TRBV10-3; maybe TRBD1 (5 bases). The CDR3 is made up of 14 amino acids. The V and J ends lost 2 bases and 1 base respectively, with 6 bases between them. The germline V gene has CDR1 ENHRY and CDR2 SYGVKD. CDR3 protein: CAISERGSNQPQHF. In DNA form, the CDR3 reads TGTGCCATCAGTGAGAGGGGAAGCAATCAGCCCCAGCATTTT.

V and J are TRBV14 and TRBJ1-2; D not resolved. The CDR3 contains 15 residues. The ends were cut back, 1 base at V and 4 bases at J, with 13 bases in the middle. The germline gives CDR1 SGHDN, CDR2 FVKESK. The CDR3 loop is CASSQARRAPYGYTF. CDR3 DNA: TGTGCCAGCAGCCAAGCCCGCCGGGCACCCTATGGCTACACCTTC.

The chain joins TRBV7-2 to TRBJ2-3; 14 bases line up with TRBD2. Trimming cost V 4 bases and J 2 bases; bases outside gene matches: 2. CDR1 is SGHTA and CDR2 is FQGNSA in the germline V gene. CDR3 size: 16 residues. CDR3 nucleotides: TGTGCCAGCAGCTCGGGACTAGCGGGGGACACAGATACGCAGTATTTT. Translation: CASSSGLAGDTDTQYF.

The V and J genes are TRBV7-8 and TRBJ2-5, with D tentatively TRBD1 (6 bases). V was shortened by 5 bases and J by 2 bases, with 18 bases between the two germline ends. CDR1 is SGHVS, CDR2 FQNEAQ, per germline. The CDR3 is 16 amino acids. DNA of the CDR3: TGTGCCAGCAGCCTTGCAGGGGTATTAGGGCAAGAGACCCAGTACTTC. Protein: CASSLAGVLGQETQYF.

The chain links TRBV4-3 to TRBJ2-7, with TRBD1 matching over 10 bases. J lost 6 bases, V lost 2 bases, and 7 bases had no gene match. Germline V gene sequence: CDR1 LGHNA, CDR2 YSLEER. This CDR3 is built from 15 residues. DNA of the CDR3: TGCGCCAGCAGCCAATCCCAAGGACAGGGGGTCGAGCAGTACTTC. Its translation: CASSQSQGQGVEQYF.

The chain has TRBV28 and TRBJ1-1, with unresolved D. Germline V CDR1 and CDR2: MDHEN, SYDVKM. V lost 6 bases, J lost 1 base, and 6 bases lay in between. The CDR3 contains 12 residues. CDR3 bases: TGTGCCAGCAGCTCCCAGAACACTGAAGCTTTCTTT. Amino acid sequence: CASSSQNTEAFF.

The V gene is TRBV19, the J gene TRBJ2-2; 10 bases line up with TRBD2. Germline V gene lookup returns CDR1 LNHDA and CDR2 SQIVND (reference sequence). V gave up 6 bases and J gave up 0 bases; unmatched junction bases: 4. This CDR3 contains 16 residues. The CDR3 loop reads CASSLSGGPNTGELFF. The CDR3 region has the DNA TGTGCCAGTAGCCTTAGCGGGGGGCCGAACACCGGGGAGCTGTTTTTT.

The chain links TRBV9 to TRBJ2-5, with D perhaps matching TRBD1 (5 bases). V was cut by 4 bases and J by 0 bases, with 13 bases left in between. Germline assignment: CDR1 SGDLS and CDR2 YYNGEE. This CDR3 comprises 15 residues. As DNA, the CDR3 is TGTGCCAGCAGCACCCCGACAGCGTACCAAGAGACCCAGTACTTC. It translates to CASSTPTAYQETQYF. Full variable domain (remainder filled in from reference TRBV9 and TRBJ2-5): DSGVTQTPKHLITATGQRVTLRCSPRSGDLSVYWYQQSLDQGLQFLIQYYNGEERAKGNILERFSAQQFPDLHSELNLSSLELGDSALYFCASSTPTAYQETQYFGPGTRLLVL.

V usage is TRBV28 and J usage is TRBJ1-4; D is possibly TRBD1 (5 bases). V gave up 6 bases and J gave up 7 bases, with 15 bases separating them. This CDR3 region has 14 residues. Germline V gene data show CDR1 as MDHEN and CDR2 as SYDVKM. This CDR3 is CASRPGGEGEKLFF. CDR3 DNA: TGTGCCAGCAGGCCTGGAGGGGAAGGTGAAAAACTGTTTTTT.

This chain connects TRBV7-2 to TRBJ2-5; D is unclear. The V and J ends lost 2 bases and 5 bases respectively, with 15 bases between them. CDR3 length equals 15 residues. Per germline, CDR1 SGHTA and CDR2 FQGNSA. The CDR3 region is CASSLIVAVRETQYF. In DNA, the CDR3 is TGTGCCAGCAGCTTAATAGTAGCAGTTAGGGAGACCCAGTACTTC.

This clone was counted between two and nine times. This CDR3 is CASTPAGRGEQFF. In nucleotides, the CDR3 is TGTGCCAGCACCCCGGCTGGCAGAGGTGAGCAGTTCTTC. V gene TRBV6-1 combines with J gene TRBJ2-1; D gene unclear. Germline-derived CDR1 and CDR2 are MNHNS and SASEGT. The length of the CDR3 is 13 residues. Trimming removed 7 bases from V and 9 bases from J, with 16 bases in between.

This clone was observed a few times. This chain connects TRBV7-2 to TRBJ1-2, with D possibly TRBD1 on 5 matching bases. The V gene's germline CDR1 is SGHTA and CDR2 FQGNSA. Trimming pared 1 base from V and 4 bases from J, leaving 10 bases between. The CDR3 covers 14 residues. The DNA of the CDR3 is TGTGCCAGCAGCTTAGAGAGGGGCTTCTATGGCTACACCTTC. Protein: CASSLERGFYGYTF.

The chain couples TRBV4-3 to TRBJ2-3; TRBD2 might be the D (6 bases). The V gene's germline CDR1 is LGHNA and CDR2 YSLEER. This CDR3 spans 15 amino acids. The germline V and J ends were trimmed by 0 bases and 2 bases, with 9 bases remaining between them. The CDR3 sequence: CASSQEWRVTDTQYF. CDR3 sequence (DNA): TGCGCCAGCAGCCAAGAGTGGAGGGTCACAGATACGCAGTATTTT.

The chain joins TRBV5-6 to TRBJ1-4; D gene ambiguous. This CDR3 has 12 amino acids. Trimming pared 1 base from V and 8 bases from J, leaving 6 bases between. Germline values: CDR1 SGHDT, CDR2 YYEEEE. The CDR3 nucleotides read TGTGCCAGCAGCTTGAGCGGGGAAAAACTGTTTTTT. This translates into CASSLSGEKLFF.

This clone was seen once. The chain recombines TRBV12-5 with TRBJ2-5; D not certain. Germline values: CDR1 LGHNT, CDR2 FRNRAP. The CDR3 extends over 14 amino acids. Trimming cost V 1 base and J 5 bases, with 11 bases left between them. The CDR3 coding sequence is TGTGCTAGTGGTTTGGGCCCCCGTGGTGAGACCCAGTACTTC. Translation: CASGLGPRGETQYF.

This rearrangement joins TRBV7-2 to TRBJ1-3; D is possibly TRBD1 (6 bases). This CDR3 spans 13 amino acids. Germline V gene sequence: CDR1 SGHTA, CDR2 FQGNSA. Trimming removed 6 bases from V and 10 bases from J, with 16 bases in between. CDR3 in amino acids: CASRKGGPSTIYF. The CDR3 nucleotides are TGTGCCAGCAGAAAGGGGGGCCCGAGTACCATATATTTT.

This clone came up once. This chain uses TRBV18 with TRBJ2-1; 8 bases line up with TRBD2. CDR1 and CDR2 from the germline V gene are KGHSH and LQKENI. With 2 bases clipped from V and 5 bases from J, the junction kept 5 bases outside the gene matches. CDR3 length: 15 residues. CDR3 residues: CASSPGGGRDNEQFF. The CDR3 DNA reads TGTGCCAGCTCACCAGGCGGGGGGCGAGACAATGAGCAGTTCTTC. The variable domain in full, completed from reference TRBV18 and TRBJ2-1, reads NAGVMQNPRHLVRRRGQEARLRCSPMKGHSHVYWYRQLPEEGLKFMVYLQKENIIDESGMPKERFSAEFPKEGPSILRIQQVVRGDSAAYFCASSPGGGRDNEQFFGPGTRLTVL.

V is TRBV7-9 and J is TRBJ1-4; 8 bases agree with TRBD1. From germline, CDR1 is SEHNR and CDR2 FQNEAQ (reference sequence). Trimming cost V 6 bases and J 8 bases; bases outside gene matches: 8. The length of the CDR3 is 14 residues. This CDR3 is CASSSQGVREKLFF. The CDR3 coding sequence is TGTGCCAGCAGTTCACAGGGGGTACGGGAAAAACTGTTTTTT.

The CDR3 sequence is CASSQAGVANTEAFF. In DNA form, the CDR3 reads TGCGCCAGCAGCCAAGCGGGGGTCGCGAACACTGAAGCTTTCTTT. V and J are TRBV4-3 and TRBJ1-1; D perhaps matches TRBD1 (5 bases). Trimming pared 1 base from V and 1 base from J, leaving 10 bases between. The CDR3 is 15 residues long. Germline values: CDR1 LGHNA, CDR2 YSLEER.

This rearrangement joins TRBV5-6 to TRBJ1-1; no firm D call. Trimming removed 3 bases from V and 5 bases from J, with 14 bases in between. The CDR3 contains 14 residues. Looked up from germline, CDR1 is SGHDT and CDR2 is YYEEEE. The CDR3 protein is CASSSHNGLTEAFF. CDR3 coding DNA: TGTGCCAGCAGCTCCCACAATGGACTAACTGAAGCTTTCTTT. The variable domain in full, completed from reference TRBV5-6 and TRBJ1-1, reads DAGVTQSPTHLIKTRGQQVTLRCSPKSGHDTVSWYQQALGQGPQFIFQYYEEEERQRGNFPDRFSGHQFPNYSSELNVNALLLGDSALYLCASSSHNGLTEAFFGQGTRLTVV.